This TCR beta chain was captured in a study of OX40 agonist ivuxolimab in advanced cancers. Across the whole study: The study treated patients with ivuxolimab, an agonistic anti-OX40 (CD134) antibody. Every patient in dose escalation had hepatocellular carcinoma, melanoma, renal cell or head and neck cancer. Study results and limitations: CD8+ T cells were the subset that, on average, had more expanded clones than CD4+.

About this clone itself: Its target is unknown.

The assay was immunoSEQ multiplex PCR, and TCRdb's table has in-frame clones only and misses some. The repertoire holds about 26,000 clones, roughly three quarters seen once, with around 13% in the top ten. This receptor was taken from an adult with an advanced solid tumor such as melanoma, head and neck, liver or kidney cancer. Source: CD4+ or CD8+ T cells sorted from blood, taken in a trial of the OX40 agonist ivuxolimab.

The CDR3 DNA is TGTGCCAGCAGTTGGACAGGGGGCGTAGAAAAACTGTTTTTT. It specifies CASSWTGGVEKLFF. The chain links TRBV2 to TRBJ1-4; 11 bases are a match to TRBD1. CDR1 SNHLY and CDR2 FYNNEI come from the germline V gene. The V segment lost 5 bases and the J segment 8 bases; nucleotides outside the gene matches: 4. The CDR3 is made up of 14 amino acids.